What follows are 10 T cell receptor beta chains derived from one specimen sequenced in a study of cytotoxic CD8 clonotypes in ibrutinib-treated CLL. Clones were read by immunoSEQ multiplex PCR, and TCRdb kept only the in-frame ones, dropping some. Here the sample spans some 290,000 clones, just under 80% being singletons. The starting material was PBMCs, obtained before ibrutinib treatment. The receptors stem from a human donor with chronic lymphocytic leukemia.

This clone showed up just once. This CDR3 reads CAWRGGTYNEQFF. The CDR3 nucleotides are TGTGCCTGGCGGGGCGGGACTTACAATGAGCAGTTCTTC. The chain joins TRBV30 to TRBJ2-1; D is possibly TRBD2 (6 bases). V lost 5 bases and J lost 4, with 12 bases in between. The CDR3 length is 13 residues. Germline V lookup: CDR1 GTSNPN, CDR2 SVGIG (reference sequence).

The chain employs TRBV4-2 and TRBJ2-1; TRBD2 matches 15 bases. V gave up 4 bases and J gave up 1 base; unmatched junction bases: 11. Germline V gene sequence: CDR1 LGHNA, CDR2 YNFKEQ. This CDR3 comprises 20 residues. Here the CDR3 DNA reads TGTGCCAGCAGCCCCGTTGGACTAGCGGGAGGGCCTGGGTCCTACAATGAGCAGTTCTTC. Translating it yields CASSPVGLAGGPGSYNEQFF.

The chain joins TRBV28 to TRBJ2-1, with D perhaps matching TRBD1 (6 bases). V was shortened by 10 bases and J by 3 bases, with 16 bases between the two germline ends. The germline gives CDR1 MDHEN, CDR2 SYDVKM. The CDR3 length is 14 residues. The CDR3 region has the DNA TGTGCCACCTACGGACAGACGATCTACAATGAGCAGTTCTTC. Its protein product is CATYGQTIYNEQFF.

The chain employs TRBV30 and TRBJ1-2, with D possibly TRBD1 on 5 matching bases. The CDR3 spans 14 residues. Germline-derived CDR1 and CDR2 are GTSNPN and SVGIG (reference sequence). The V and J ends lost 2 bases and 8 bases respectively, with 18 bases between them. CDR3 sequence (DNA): TGTGCCTGGAGTCCGGGACCGACTACGGGGGGCTACACCTTC. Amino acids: CAWSPGPTTGGYTF.

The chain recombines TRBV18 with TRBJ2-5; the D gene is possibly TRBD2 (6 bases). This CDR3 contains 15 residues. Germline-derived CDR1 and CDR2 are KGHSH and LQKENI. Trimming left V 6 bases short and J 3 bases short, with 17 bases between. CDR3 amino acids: CASSIRASDKETQYF. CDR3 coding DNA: TGTGCCAGCTCGATTCGGGCTAGCGATAAAGAGACCCAGTACTTC.

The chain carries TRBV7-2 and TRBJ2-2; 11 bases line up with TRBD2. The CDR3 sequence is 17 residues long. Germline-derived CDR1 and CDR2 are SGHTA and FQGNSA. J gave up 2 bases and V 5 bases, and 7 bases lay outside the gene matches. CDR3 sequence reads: CASSQPSGRLNTGELFF. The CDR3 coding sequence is TGTGCCAGCAGCCAACCTAGCGGGAGGTTAAACACCGGGGAGCTGTTTTTT.

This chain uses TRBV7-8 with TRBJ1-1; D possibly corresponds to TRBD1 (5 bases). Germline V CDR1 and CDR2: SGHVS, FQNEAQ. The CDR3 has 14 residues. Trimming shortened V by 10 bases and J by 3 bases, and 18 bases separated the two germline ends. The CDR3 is CATNSRGLDTEAFF. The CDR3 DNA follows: TGTGCCACTAACTCTCGGGGGTTGGACACTGAAGCTTTCTTT. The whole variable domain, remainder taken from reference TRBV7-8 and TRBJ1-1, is GAGVSQSPRYKVAKRGQDVALRCDPISGHVSLFWYQQALGQGPEFLTYFQNEAQLDKSGLPSDRFFAERPEGSVSTLKIQRTQQEDSAVYLCATNSRGLDTEAFFGQGTRLTVV.

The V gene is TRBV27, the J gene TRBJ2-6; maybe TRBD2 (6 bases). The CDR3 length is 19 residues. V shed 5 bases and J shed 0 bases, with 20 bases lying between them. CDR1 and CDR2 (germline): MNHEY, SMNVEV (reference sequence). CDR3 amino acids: CASSPSRRDLNSGANVLTF. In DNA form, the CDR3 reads TGTGCCAGCAGTCCCTCCCGGCGGGACCTTAACTCTGGGGCCAACGTCCTGACTTTC.

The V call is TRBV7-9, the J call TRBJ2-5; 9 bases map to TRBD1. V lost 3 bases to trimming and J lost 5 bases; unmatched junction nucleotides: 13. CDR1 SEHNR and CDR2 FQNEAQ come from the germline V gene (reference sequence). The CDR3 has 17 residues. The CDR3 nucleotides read TGTGCCAGCAGCTTCATTCGGACAGGGGAAGTGTGGGAGACCCAGTACTTC. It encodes CASSFIRTGEVWETQYF.

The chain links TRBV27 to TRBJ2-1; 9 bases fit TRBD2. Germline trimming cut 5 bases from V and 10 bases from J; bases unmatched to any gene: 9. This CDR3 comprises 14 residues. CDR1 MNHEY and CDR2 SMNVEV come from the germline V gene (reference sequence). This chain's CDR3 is CASSRRGAGGEQFF. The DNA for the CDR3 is TGTGCCAGCAGTCGACGAGGGGCGGGAGGGGAGCAGTTCTTC.